This TCR beta chain was recorded in a study of PD-1 blockade in classical Hodgkin lymphoma. The study's findings and limits: CD8+ TCR diversity did not rise significantly by C4D1, unlike CD4+. It was among complete responders that baseline diversity resembled that of newly diagnosed patients.

The repertoire was sequenced with immunoSEQ multiplex PCR; TCRdb's copy has only in-frame clones and lacks some. The sample shows 9,900 or so clones, around three quarters of them seen only once. A note on this clone: Its antigen remains unknown.

In every patient, relapse followed autologous stem cell transplantation, while exposure to brentuximab vedotin differed. The CD4+ T cells used were purified from thawed PBMCs through magnetic negative selection. This CDR3 has 16 residues. CDR1 is SGHVS and CDR2 is FNYEAQ in the germline V gene. The V gene lost 2 bases and the J gene lost 1 base, with 14 bases spanning the gap. The rearrangement joins TRBV7-6 to TRBJ1-1, with D possibly TRBD1 on 5 matching bases. The specimen was CD4+ T cells from blood, collected at baseline. The receptor comes from a human donor with classical Hodgkin lymphoma. The CDR3, as DNA: TGTGCCAGCAGCTTATGGACCGGGACGGAGAACACTGAAGCTTTCTTT. Translation gives CASSLWTGTENTEAFF.